A selection of T cell receptor beta chains follows, all from one sample in a study of blood T cell repertoires in COVID-19. Clones were sequenced by immunoSEQ multiplex PCR, and TCRdb holds only the in-frame ones, with some missing. Among hundreds of thousands of clones, about 91% were seen once, and the ten largest hold approximately 12%. The sequenced material came from peripheral blood. The receptor set was obtained from a woman aged 55-75 years with acute or convalescent COVID-19. The CDR3 runs from the conserved cysteine through the conserved F or W. D genes are given only for firm matches. Clone size, where shown, is once, few, many, or a class for clones that have expanded.

D,J,V,size,CDR3,DNA
.,TRBJ2-7,TRBV6-1,.,CASSEFSGSSYEQYF,TGTGCCAGCAGTGAGTTTAGCGGAAGCTCCTACGAGCAGTACTTC
.,TRBJ2-3,TRBV28,.,CASSLPGRSDTQYF,TGTGCCAGCAGTTTGCCAGGGAGGTCAGATACGCAGTATTTT
TRBD2,TRBJ2-5,TRBV19,many,CASSVGLAGLTQETQYF,TGTGCCAGTAGTGTTGGACTAGCGGGGTTAACCCAAGAGACCCAGTACTTC
TRBD2,TRBJ2-2,TRBV11-2,.,CASSLGLANTGELFF,TGTGCCAGCAGCCTGGGACTAGCGAACACCGGGGAGCTGTTTTTT
.,TRBJ1-2,TRBV4-1,.,CASSQAGTIYGYTF,TGCGCCAGCAGCCAAGCTGGGACAATCTATGGCTACACCTTC
.,TRBJ1-1,TRBV5-6,.,CASSRENRAEAFF,TGTGCCAGCAGCCGAGAAAATAGAGCTGAAGCTTTCTTT
.,TRBJ1-2,TRBV9,once,CASRGEGYTF,TGTGCCAGCCGGGGAGAAGGCTACACCTTC
TRBD1,TRBJ2-7,TRBV11-2,.,CASSLDLERGLYEQYF,TGTGCCAGCAGCTTAGATCTTGAGAGGGGGCTTTACGAGCAGTACTTC
.,TRBJ1-5,TRBV7-2,.,CASSLAWKGGGPQHF,TGTGCCAGCAGCTTAGCCTGGAAGGGCGGGGGGCCCCAGCATTTT
TRBD1,TRBJ2-3,TRBV2,once,CASTDRVPTDTQYF,TGTGCCAGCACCGACAGGGTTCCCACAGATACGCAGTATTTT
.,TRBJ2-7,TRBV2,.,CASSDPGEASYEQYF,TGTGCCAGCAGTGATCCGGGGGAGGCCTCCTACGAGCAGTACTTC
TRBD1,TRBJ1-2,TRBV27,.,CASSLSGRGLLGYTF,TGTGCCAGCAGTTTATCCGGCAGGGGGCTCCTTGGCTACACCTTC
.,TRBJ1-1,TRBV4-1,.,CASSQTQGFAEAFF,TGCGCCAGCAGCCAAACCCAGGGTTTTGCTGAAGCTTTCTTT
.,TRBJ1-2,TRBV6-2/TRBV6-3,.,CASSYPPVLNYGYTF,TGTGCCAGCAGTTACCCCCCCGTCCTGAACTATGGCTACACCTTC
TRBD1,TRBJ1-4,TRBV28,once,CASSTGVVEKLFF,TGTGCCAGCAGCACAGGGGTAGTTGAAAAACTGTTTTTT
.,TRBJ1-2,TRBV6-2/TRBV6-3,.,CASSYTGGTGYTF,TGTGCCAGCAGTTACACCGGGGGGACTGGCTACACCTTC
.,TRBJ2-7,TRBV6-2/TRBV6-3,few,CASSPRGSLRGYEQYF,TGTGCCAGCAGTCCCCGGGGCTCCCTGAGGGGGTACGAGCAGTACTTC
.,TRBJ1-4,TRBV7-2,.,CASSRETTTNEKLFF,TGTGCCAGCAGCCGGGAGACAACAACTAATGAAAAACTGTTTTTT
.,TRBJ1-2,TRBV24-1,.,CATSDGGYGYTF,TGTGCCACCAGTGATGGCGGCTATGGCTACACCTTC
TRBD1,TRBJ2-3,TRBV5-4,.,CASSLPRTGSTDTQYF,TGTGCCAGCAGCTTGCCGAGGACAGGGAGCACAGATACGCAGTATTTT